The next 4 T cell receptor beta chains were all read from a single sample in a study of cytomegalovirus exposure and HLA in healthy donors. 13 Jbeta primers and 60 Vbeta primers were used for the PCR. The repertoire was sequenced with immunoSEQ multiplex PCR; TCRdb's copy has only in-frame clones and lacks some. Here the sample spans approximately 220,000 clones, around 79% being singletons. Material: PBMCs. The receptors were sampled from a girl aged 2 to 9 in good health and CMV-seronegative.

The chain links TRBV4-1 to TRBJ2-2; TRBD1 aligns across 7 bases. There are 17 residues in the CDR3. Germline trimming cut 4 bases from V and 5 bases from J; bases unmatched to any gene: 13. Germline V gene sequence: CDR1 MGHRA, CDR2 YSYEKL. CDR3 DNA sequence: TGCGCCAGCAGCCCTGGAACAGGGGTGGCCTTAACCGGGGAGCTGTTTTTT. This encodes CASSPGTGVALTGELFF.

This sequence joins TRBV12-5 and TRBJ2-1, with 9 bases that match TRBD1. J gave up 2 bases and V 5 bases, and 19 bases lay outside the gene matches. Germline V CDR1 and CDR2: LGHNT, FRNRAP. The CDR3 is made up of 20 amino acids. The CDR3 loop reads CASGQKTGGRTTLAYNEQFF. CDR3 DNA sequence: TGTGCTAGTGGTCAAAAGACAGGGGGTCGAACTACCCTCGCCTACAATGAGCAGTTCTTC.

This chain links TRBV7-9 with TRBJ2-7; no clear D. V shed 5 bases and J shed 2 bases, with 13 bases lying between them. From germline, CDR1 is SEHNR and CDR2 FQNEAQ (reference sequence). There are 14 residues in the CDR3. CDR3 sequence (DNA): TGTGCCAGCAGCCCCCCATCCGGAGCCTACGAGCAGTACTTC. It specifies CASSPPSGAYEQYF.

This clone occurred a few times. The chain carries TRBV19 and TRBJ2-1, with a possible D match to TRBD1 (6 bases). The CDR3 consists of 15 residues. Germline V gene lookup returns CDR1 LNHDA and CDR2 SQIVND (reference sequence). V was clipped by 3 bases and J by 4 bases, with 13 bases between them. This chain's CDR3 is CASSIDRLPYNEQFF. The CDR3 DNA sequence: TGTGCCAGTAGTATTGACAGGCTCCCTTACAATGAGCAGTTCTTC.